This is a list of T cell receptor beta chains from one sample in a study of response to subunit inactivated influenza vaccine. In TCRdb, the RT-PCR reads were re-called with MiXCR into one record per CDR3 protein. The table has 500,000 or so distinct CDR3 sequences, approximately 15% seen once. Specimen: CD4+ T cells sorted from PBMCs, collected roughly 24 months after vaccination. The receptors stem from a man aged 50 to 75 who received an inactivated influenza vaccine. Both conserved end residues are trimmed from each CDR3. Each record gives: J gene, V gene, D gene, CDR3 protein. A D gene is named only where the DNA matches it firmly.

j_call: TRBJ1-2; v_call: TRBV14; d_call: .; cdr3_aa: ASSQVSTTGGYT
j_call: TRBJ2-7; v_call: TRBV11-2; d_call: TRBD1; cdr3_aa: ASSFPHRGSIHEQY
j_call: TRBJ2-1; v_call: TRBV5-6; d_call: .; cdr3_aa: ASSKDTLDEQF
j_call: TRBJ2-5; v_call: TRBV28; d_call: .; cdr3_aa: ASSLRGTQY
j_call: TRBJ2-5; v_call: TRBV5-1; d_call: TRBD1; cdr3_aa: ASSLGDRDLQTQY
j_call: TRBJ1-1; v_call: TRBV12-3/TRBV12-4; d_call: .; cdr3_aa: ASTHLGGVGTEAF
j_call: TRBJ2-7; v_call: TRBV20-1; d_call: .; cdr3_aa: SASADHEQY
j_call: TRBJ2-3; v_call: TRBV7-2; d_call: TRBD2; cdr3_aa: ASRRTSGGADTQY
j_call: TRBJ2-1; v_call: TRBV20-1; d_call: TRBD2; cdr3_aa: SAPNSGGVRNEQF
j_call: TRBJ1-6; v_call: TRBV6-5; d_call: .; cdr3_aa: ASSYSTGARSPLH
j_call: TRBJ2-1; v_call: TRBV12-5; d_call: TRBD2; cdr3_aa: ASASAGEAYEQF
j_call: TRBJ1-4; v_call: TRBV18; d_call: TRBD1; cdr3_aa: ASTVQGTNEKLF
j_call: TRBJ1-6; v_call: TRBV20-1; d_call: TRBD1; cdr3_aa: SARPTGEGNSPLH
j_call: TRBJ2-5; v_call: TRBV21-1; d_call: .; cdr3_aa: ASSRTSGRWGTQY
j_call: TRBJ1-5; v_call: TRBV12-3/TRBV12-4; d_call: TRBD1; cdr3_aa: ASSPGTGLANQPQH
j_call: TRBJ1-2; v_call: TRBV7-2; d_call: TRBD1; cdr3_aa: ASSTDRGVGYT
j_call: TRBJ1-1; v_call: TRBV7-2; d_call: .; cdr3_aa: ASSLRAVNTEAF
j_call: TRBJ2-1; v_call: TRBV7-2; d_call: .; cdr3_aa: ASSLVDNEQF
j_call: TRBJ2-7; v_call: TRBV5-5; d_call: .; cdr3_aa: ASSSKLPPTYEQY
j_call: TRBJ2-5; v_call: TRBV29-1; d_call: TRBD2; cdr3_aa: GVLASGKETQY
j_call: TRBJ2-7; v_call: TRBV5-1; d_call: TRBD1; cdr3_aa: ASSLALDREQY
j_call: TRBJ2-5; v_call: TRBV3-1; d_call: .; cdr3_aa: ASSPRGREETQY
j_call: TRBJ2-5; v_call: TRBV5-1; d_call: .; cdr3_aa: ASSYLAAAQETQY
j_call: TRBJ2-5; v_call: TRBV5-5; d_call: .; cdr3_aa: ASSQRAAQETQY
j_call: TRBJ2-5; v_call: TRBV10-3; d_call: .; cdr3_aa: AISFTGIGEETQY
j_call: TRBJ2-5; v_call: TRBV10-3; d_call: .; cdr3_aa: AISTGYQETQY
j_call: TRBJ2-5; v_call: TRBV5-1; d_call: .; cdr3_aa: ASSARGGQETQY
j_call: TRBJ1-4; v_call: TRBV7-6; d_call: .; cdr3_aa: ASSRNGRVGEKLF
j_call: TRBJ2-1; v_call: TRBV4-3; d_call: .; cdr3_aa: ASSPGPRERNEQF
j_call: TRBJ2-7; v_call: TRBV12-3/TRBV12-4; d_call: .; cdr3_aa: ASSFSGNYEQY
j_call: TRBJ1-6; v_call: TRBV6-1; d_call: .; cdr3_aa: ASSEAGNSPLH
j_call: TRBJ1-5; v_call: TRBV6-2/TRBV6-3; d_call: .; cdr3_aa: ASADRTNQPQH
j_call: TRBJ1-2; v_call: TRBV12-3/TRBV12-4; d_call: .; cdr3_aa: ASSLPINYGYT
j_call: TRBJ1-5; v_call: TRBV28; d_call: .; cdr3_aa: ASSNPDRYNQPQH
j_call: TRBJ2-1; v_call: TRBV6-1; d_call: .; cdr3_aa: ASKKAPEPYNEQF
j_call: TRBJ2-1; v_call: TRBV3-1; d_call: TRBD2; cdr3_aa: ASSQFSGSSGNEQF
j_call: TRBJ2-4; v_call: TRBV29-1; d_call: .; cdr3_aa: SVASPESGWNIQY
j_call: TRBJ2-7; v_call: TRBV9; d_call: TRBD1; cdr3_aa: ASSVGGTGAHEQY
j_call: TRBJ2-1; v_call: TRBV12-3/TRBV12-4; d_call: .; cdr3_aa: ASSLKRDSNEQF
j_call: TRBJ2-1; v_call: TRBV6-6; d_call: TRBD1; cdr3_aa: ASRGTEWNEQF
j_call: TRBJ2-3; v_call: TRBV12-3/TRBV12-4; d_call: TRBD2; cdr3_aa: ASSFELASTDTQY
j_call: TRBJ1-1; v_call: TRBV6-5; d_call: .; cdr3_aa: ASSGQHTEAF
j_call: TRBJ1-6; v_call: TRBV12-3/TRBV12-4; d_call: .; cdr3_aa: ASSLGERGWPLH